This T cell receptor (beta chain) was identified in a study of OX40 agonist ivuxolimab in advanced cancers. Study information: Ivuxolimab doses were 0.01, 0.1, 0.3, 1.5, 3 or 10 mg/kg every 2 weeks. The group had a mean age of roughly 56 years, ranged from 23 to 79, and was 80% to 90% male. Three patients got partial responses; one had hepatocellular carcinoma and two had cutaneous melanoma.

Clones were read by immunoSEQ multiplex PCR, and TCRdb kept only the in-frame ones, dropping some. Here the sample spans some 82,000 clones, about 91% being singletons. This specimen consisted of CD4+ or CD8+ T cells sorted from blood, obtained in a trial of the OX40 agonist ivuxolimab. This TCR derives from an adult with an advanced solid tumor such as melanoma, head and neck, liver or kidney cancer.

The CDR3 sequence: CASREQGSGNTIYF. The CDR3 DNA reads as TGTGCCAGCAGGGAACAGGGCTCTGGAAACACCATATATTTT. This rearrangement joins TRBV6-1 to TRBJ1-3, with TRBD1 as a possible D gene (6 bases). The CDR3 has 14 residues. CDR1 is MNHNS and CDR2 is SASEGT in the germline V gene. V shed 6 bases and J shed 0 bases, with 9 bases lying between them.